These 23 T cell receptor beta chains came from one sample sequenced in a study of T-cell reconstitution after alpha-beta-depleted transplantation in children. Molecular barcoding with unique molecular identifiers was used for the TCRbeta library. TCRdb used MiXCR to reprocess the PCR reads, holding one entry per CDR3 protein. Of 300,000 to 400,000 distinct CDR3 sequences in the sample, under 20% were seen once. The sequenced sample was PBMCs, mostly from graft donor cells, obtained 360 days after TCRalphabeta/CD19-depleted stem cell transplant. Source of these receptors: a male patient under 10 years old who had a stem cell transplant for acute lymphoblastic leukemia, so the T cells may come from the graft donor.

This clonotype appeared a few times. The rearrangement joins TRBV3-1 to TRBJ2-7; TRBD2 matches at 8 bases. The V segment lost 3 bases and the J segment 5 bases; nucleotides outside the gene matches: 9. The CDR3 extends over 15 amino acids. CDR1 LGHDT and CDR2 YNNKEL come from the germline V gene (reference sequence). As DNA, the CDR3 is TGTGCCAGCAGCCATTTACGTGCGGGAGGCCACGAGCAGTACTTC. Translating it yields CASSHLRAGGHEQYF.

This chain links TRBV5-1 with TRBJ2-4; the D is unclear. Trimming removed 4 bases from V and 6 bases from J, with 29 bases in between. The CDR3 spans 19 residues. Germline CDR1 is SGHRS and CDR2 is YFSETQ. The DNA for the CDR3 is TGCGCCAGCAGCGCCTATTCCCCCTCGGGCCTTGGACGTGGAAACATTCAGTACTTC. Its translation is CASSAYSPSGLGRGNIQYF.

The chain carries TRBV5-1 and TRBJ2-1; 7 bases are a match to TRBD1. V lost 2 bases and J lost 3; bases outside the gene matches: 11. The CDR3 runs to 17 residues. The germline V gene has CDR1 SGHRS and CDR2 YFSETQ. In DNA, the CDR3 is TGCGCCAGCAGCTTCGGGGCCGACAGGGTGGACTACAATGAGCAGTTCTTC. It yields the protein CASSFGADRVDYNEQFF.

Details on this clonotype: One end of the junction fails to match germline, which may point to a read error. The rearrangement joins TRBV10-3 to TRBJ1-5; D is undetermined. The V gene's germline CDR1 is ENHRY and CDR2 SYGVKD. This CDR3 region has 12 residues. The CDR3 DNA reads TGTACCATCAGTTTAGAATATCAGCCCCAGCATTTT. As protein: CTISLEYQPQHF.

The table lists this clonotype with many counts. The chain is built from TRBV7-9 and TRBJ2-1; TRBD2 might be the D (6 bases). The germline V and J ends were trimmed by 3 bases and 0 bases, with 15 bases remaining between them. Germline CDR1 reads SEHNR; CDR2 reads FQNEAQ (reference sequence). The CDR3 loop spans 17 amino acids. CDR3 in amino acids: CASSFVWLATSYNEQFF. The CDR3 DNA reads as TGTGCCAGCAGCTTCGTCTGGCTAGCGACCTCCTACAATGAGCAGTTCTTC.

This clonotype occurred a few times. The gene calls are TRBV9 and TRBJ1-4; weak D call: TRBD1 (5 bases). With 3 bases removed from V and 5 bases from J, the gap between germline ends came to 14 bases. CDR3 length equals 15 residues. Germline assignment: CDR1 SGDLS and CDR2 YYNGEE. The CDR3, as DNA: TGTGCCAGCAGCGCCACGGGACGGGAGAATGAAAAACTGTTTTTT. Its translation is CASSATGRENEKLFF.

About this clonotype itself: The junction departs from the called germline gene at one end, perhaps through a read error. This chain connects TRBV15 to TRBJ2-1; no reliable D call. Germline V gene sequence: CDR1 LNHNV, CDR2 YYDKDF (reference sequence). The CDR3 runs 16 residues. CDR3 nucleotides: TGTGCCACCAGCAGAGATATTGCGAACTCCAACAATGAGCAGTTCTTC. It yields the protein CATSRDIANSNNEQFF.

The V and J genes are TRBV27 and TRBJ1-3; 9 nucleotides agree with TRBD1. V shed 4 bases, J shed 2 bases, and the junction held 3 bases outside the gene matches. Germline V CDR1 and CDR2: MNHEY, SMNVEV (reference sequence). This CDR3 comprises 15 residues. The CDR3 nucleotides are TGTGCCAGCAGTTCCACAGGGGGCGCTGGAAACACCATATATTTT. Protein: CASSSTGGAGNTIYF.

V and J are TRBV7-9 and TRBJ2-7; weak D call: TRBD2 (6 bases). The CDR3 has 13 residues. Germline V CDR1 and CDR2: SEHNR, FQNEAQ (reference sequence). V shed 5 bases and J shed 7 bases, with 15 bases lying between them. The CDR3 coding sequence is TGTGCCAGCAGCCTGGACTACCTTATGGAGCAGTACTTC. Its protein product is CASSLDYLMEQYF.

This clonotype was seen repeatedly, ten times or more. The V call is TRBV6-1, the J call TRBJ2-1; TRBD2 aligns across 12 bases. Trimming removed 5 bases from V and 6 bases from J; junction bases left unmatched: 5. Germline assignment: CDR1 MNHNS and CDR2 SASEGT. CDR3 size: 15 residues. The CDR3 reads CASSRGLAGRNEQFF. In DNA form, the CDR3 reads TGTGCCAGCAGTCGGGGACTAGCGGGTCGCAATGAGCAGTTCTTC.

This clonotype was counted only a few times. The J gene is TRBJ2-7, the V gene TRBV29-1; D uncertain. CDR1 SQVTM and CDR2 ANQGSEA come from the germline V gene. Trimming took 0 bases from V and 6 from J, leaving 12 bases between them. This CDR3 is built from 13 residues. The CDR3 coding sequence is TGCAGCGTTGAAGAGGGTGGCAGAGCCGAGCAGTACTTC. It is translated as CSVEEGGRAEQYF.

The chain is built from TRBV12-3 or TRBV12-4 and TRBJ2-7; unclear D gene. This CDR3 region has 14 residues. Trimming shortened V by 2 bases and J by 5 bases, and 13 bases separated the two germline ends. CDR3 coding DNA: TGTGCCAGCAGTTTAAGCGCCGGGTTGGACGAGCAGTACTTC. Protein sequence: CASSLSAGLDEQYF.

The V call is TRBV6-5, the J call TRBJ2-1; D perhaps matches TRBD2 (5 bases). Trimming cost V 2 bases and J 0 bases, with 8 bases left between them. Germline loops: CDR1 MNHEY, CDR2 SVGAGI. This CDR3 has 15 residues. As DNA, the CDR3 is TGTGCCAGCAGTTACGGACTTGACTCCTACAATGAGCAGTTCTTC. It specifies CASSYGLDSYNEQFF.

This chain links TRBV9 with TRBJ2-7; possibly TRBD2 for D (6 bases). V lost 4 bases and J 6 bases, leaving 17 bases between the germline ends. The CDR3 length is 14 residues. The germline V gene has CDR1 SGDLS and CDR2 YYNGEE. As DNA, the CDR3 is TGTGCCAGCAGCCCTGGGGACTGGCTGTCCGAGCAGTACTTC. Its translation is CASSPGDWLSEQYF. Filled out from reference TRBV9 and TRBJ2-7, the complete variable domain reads DSGVTQTPKHLITATGQRVTLRCSPRSGDLSVYWYQQSLDQGLQFLIQYYNGEERAKGNILERFSAQQFPDLHSELNLSSLELGDSALYFCASSPGDWLSEQYFGPGTRLTVT.

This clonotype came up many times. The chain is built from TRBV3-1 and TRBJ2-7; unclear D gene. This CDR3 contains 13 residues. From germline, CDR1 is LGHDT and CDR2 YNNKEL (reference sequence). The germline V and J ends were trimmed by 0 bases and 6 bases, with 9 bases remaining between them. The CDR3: CASSQDWLGEQYF. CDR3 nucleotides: TGTGCCAGCAGCCAAGATTGGCTAGGCGAGCAGTACTTC.

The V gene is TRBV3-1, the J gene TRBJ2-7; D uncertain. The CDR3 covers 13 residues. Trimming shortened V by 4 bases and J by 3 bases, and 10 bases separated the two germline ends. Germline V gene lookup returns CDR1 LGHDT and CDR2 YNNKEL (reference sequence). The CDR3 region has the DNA TGTGCCAGCAGCCCACCGTCCCGCTACGAGCAGTACTTC. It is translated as CASSPPSRYEQYF.

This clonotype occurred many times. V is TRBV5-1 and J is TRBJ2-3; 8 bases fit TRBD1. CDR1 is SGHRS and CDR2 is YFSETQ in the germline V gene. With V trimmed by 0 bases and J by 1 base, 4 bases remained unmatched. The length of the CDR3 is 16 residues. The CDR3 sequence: CASSLGKDRGTDTQYF. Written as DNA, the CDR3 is TGCGCCAGCAGCTTGGGAAAGGACAGGGGCACAGATACGCAGTATTTT.

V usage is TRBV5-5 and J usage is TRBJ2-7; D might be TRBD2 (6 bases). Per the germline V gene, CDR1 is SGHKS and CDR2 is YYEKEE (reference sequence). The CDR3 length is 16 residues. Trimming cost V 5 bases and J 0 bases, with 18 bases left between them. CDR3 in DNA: TGTGCCAGCAGGCGGGCCGGGACTCTGAGCTCCTACGAGCAGTACTTC. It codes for CASRRAGTLSSYEQYF.

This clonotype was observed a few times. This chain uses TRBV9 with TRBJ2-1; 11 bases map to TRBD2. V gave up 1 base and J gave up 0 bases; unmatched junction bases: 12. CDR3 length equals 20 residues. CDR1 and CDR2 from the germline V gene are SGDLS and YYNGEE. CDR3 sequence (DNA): TGTGCCAGCAGCGTACGGATCGGACTAGCGGGCAATTCCTCCTACAATGAGCAGTTCTTC. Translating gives CASSVRIGLAGNSSYNEQFF.

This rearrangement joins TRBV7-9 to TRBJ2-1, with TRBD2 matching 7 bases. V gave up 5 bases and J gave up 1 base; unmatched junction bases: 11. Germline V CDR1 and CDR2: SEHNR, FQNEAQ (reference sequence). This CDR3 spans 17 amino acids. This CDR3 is CASSTQGGSPSYNEQFF. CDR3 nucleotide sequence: TGTGCCAGCAGCACCCAGGGCGGGAGCCCATCCTACAATGAGCAGTTCTTC. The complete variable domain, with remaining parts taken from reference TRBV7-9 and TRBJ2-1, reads DTGVSQNPRHKITKRGQNVTFRCDPISEHNRLYWYRQTLGQGPEFLTYFQNEAQLEKSRLLSDRFSAERPKGSFSTLEIQRTEQGDSAMYLCASSTQGGSPSYNEQFFGPGTRLTVL.

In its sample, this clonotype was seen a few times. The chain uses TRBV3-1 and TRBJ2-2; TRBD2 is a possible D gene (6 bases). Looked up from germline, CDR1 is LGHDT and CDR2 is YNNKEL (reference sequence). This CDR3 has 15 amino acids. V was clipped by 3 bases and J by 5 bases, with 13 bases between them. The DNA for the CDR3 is TGTGCCAGCAGCCATGGGTTAGGAGGGACCGGGGAGCTGTTTTTT. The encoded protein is CASSHGLGGTGELFF. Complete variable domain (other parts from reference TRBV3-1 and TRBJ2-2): DTAVSQTPKYLVTQMGNDKSIKCEQNLGHDTMYWYKQDSKKFLKIMFSYNNKELIINETVPNRFSPKSPDKAHLNLHINSLELGDSAVYFCASSHGLGGTGELFFGEGSRLTVL.

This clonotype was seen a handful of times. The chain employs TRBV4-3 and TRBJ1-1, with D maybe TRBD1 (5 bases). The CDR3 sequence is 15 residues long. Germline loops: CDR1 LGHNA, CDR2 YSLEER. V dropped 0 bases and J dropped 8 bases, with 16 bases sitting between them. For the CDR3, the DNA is TGCGCCAGCAGCCAAGACCGGGGATTGGGGCAGGAAGCTTTCTTT. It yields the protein CASSQDRGLGQEAFF.

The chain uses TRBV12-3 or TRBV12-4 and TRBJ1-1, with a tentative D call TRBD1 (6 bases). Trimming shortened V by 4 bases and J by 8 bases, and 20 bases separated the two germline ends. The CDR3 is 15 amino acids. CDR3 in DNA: TGTGCCAGCAGTTGGGGGGCCGGTGGAGTTGGGGAAGCTTTCTTT. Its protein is CASSWGAGGVGEAFF.